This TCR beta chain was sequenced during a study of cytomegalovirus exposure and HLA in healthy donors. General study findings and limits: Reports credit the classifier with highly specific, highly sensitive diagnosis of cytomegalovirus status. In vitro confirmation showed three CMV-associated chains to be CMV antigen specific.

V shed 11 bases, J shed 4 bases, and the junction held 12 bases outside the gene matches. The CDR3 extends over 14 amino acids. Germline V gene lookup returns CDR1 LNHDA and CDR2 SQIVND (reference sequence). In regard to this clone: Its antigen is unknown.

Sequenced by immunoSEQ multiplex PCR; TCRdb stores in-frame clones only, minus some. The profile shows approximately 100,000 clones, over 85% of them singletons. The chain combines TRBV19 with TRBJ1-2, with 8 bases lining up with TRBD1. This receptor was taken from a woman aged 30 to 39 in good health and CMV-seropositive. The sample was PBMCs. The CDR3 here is CALTDRGCGYGYTF. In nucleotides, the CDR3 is TGTGCCCTAACCGACAGGGGCTGTGGCTATGGCTACACCTTC.